The entry below describes one T cell receptor (beta chain). Antigen unknown. Germline CDR1 GTSNPN, CDR2 SVGIG (reference sequence). The ends lost 5 bases at V and 3 bases at J; junction bases unmatched: 10. This CDR3 is built from 16 residues. This record belongs to a study of blood T cells in healthy people across ages. Whole-study findings and limits: With unsorted PBMCs, a conclusive comparison of naive versus antigen-experienced cells was not possible.

Donors were systemically healthy Caucasian individuals from Russia aged roughly 6 to 95 years. Peripheral blood from each donor was collected in a volume of about 9.9 milliliters. Whenever a sample was processed, at least 6.5 million PBMCs were isolated. It was with a sample-barcoded 5' primer and a J-beta primer mix that a second PCR of roughly 6 to 12 cycles was run. TCRdb re-called the 5' RACE reads through MiXCR, storing one row per CDR3 protein. Among approximately 730,000 distinct CDR3 sequences listed, approximately 43% were seen once. The sequenced sample consisted of blood. This TCR was sampled from a woman aged 60-75 years in good health. This chain joins TRBV30 and TRBJ1-5; 10 bases line up with TRBD1. The CDR3 nucleotides are TGTGCCTGGCGGCCCGCGGGGACAGGGGACAATCAGCCCCAGCATTTT. This sequence encodes CAWRPAGTGDNQPQHF.